One and the same sample provided the 27 T cell receptor beta chains below, sequenced in a study of T-cell reconstitution after alpha-beta-depleted transplantation in children. The TCRbeta library incorporated unique molecular identifiers. MiXCR, run by TCRdb on the PCR reads, gives a single entry per CDR3 protein. Of 200,000 or so distinct CDR3 sequences detected, about 6% appear once; the ten largest clones hold under 6%. The sample was PBMCs, taken before TCRalphabeta/CD19-depleted stem cell transplant. The receptors were sampled from a girl in the first two years of life with combined immunodeficiency, due to receive a stem cell transplant.

The genes are TRBV28 and TRBJ2-7, with TRBD1 matching 7 bases. This CDR3 is 12 amino acids long. The germline gives CDR1 MDHEN, CDR2 SYDVKM. V shed 4 bases, J shed 6 bases, and the junction held 3 bases outside the gene matches. CDR3 protein: CASSSGQVEQYF. DNA of the CDR3: TGTGCCAGCAGTTCTGGACAGGTCGAGCAGTACTTC.

This clonotype was picked up a small number of times. The V gene is TRBV3-1, the J gene TRBJ1-6, with D possibly TRBD1 on 6 matching bases. Germline V gene sequence: CDR1 LGHDT, CDR2 YNNKEL (reference sequence). This CDR3 spans 15 amino acids. Between the trimmed V and J ends, which lost 0 bases and 9 bases, there was a span of 12 bases. DNA for the CDR3: TGTGCCAGCAGCCAAGAATTCACAGGGCTTTCACCCCTCCACTTT. Amino acid sequence: CASSQEFTGLSPLHF.

This clonotype appeared many times. This rearrangement joins TRBV12-3 or TRBV12-4 to TRBJ2-1; D uncertain. Trimming took 4 bases from V and 0 from J, leaving 10 bases between them. The CDR3 is made up of 15 amino acids. CDR3 loop: CASSWTASSYNEQFF. Here the CDR3 DNA reads TGTGCCAGCAGTTGGACCGCGAGCTCCTACAATGAGCAGTTCTTC.

This clonotype was detected ten times or more. V usage is TRBV28 and J usage is TRBJ1-6, with D uncertain. The CDR3 has 14 amino acids. V was shortened by 2 bases and J by 5 bases, with 7 bases between the two germline ends. Germline CDR1 reads MDHEN; CDR2 reads SYDVKM. The CDR3 sequence is CASSLIRHNSPLHF. CDR3 nucleotide sequence: TGTGCCAGCAGTTTAATACGGCATAATTCACCCCTCCACTTT.

This clonotype was recorded at least ten times. This chain joins TRBV3-1 and TRBJ1-2; D gene unclear. CDR1 is LGHDT and CDR2 is YNNKEL in the germline V gene (reference sequence). The V gene lost 0 bases and the J gene lost 0 bases, with 8 bases spanning the gap. This CDR3 region has 15 residues. CDR3 coding DNA: TGTGCCAGCAGCCAAGATACATTCGCTAACTATGGCTACACCTTC. This sequence encodes CASSQDTFANYGYTF.

This clonotype was found many times. This sequence joins TRBV27 and TRBJ2-2; 7 bases line up with TRBD1. The CDR3 runs 14 residues. Germline V gene sequence: CDR1 MNHEY, CDR2 SMNVEV (reference sequence). V lost 7 bases to trimming and J lost 4 bases; unmatched junction nucleotides: 6. CDR3 DNA: TGTGCCAGCACCCGGACAGGCAGCACCGGGGAGCTGTTTTTT. This sequence encodes CASTRTGSTGELFF.

This clonotype was counted a few times. The genes are TRBV20-1 and TRBJ1-5; weak D call: TRBD1 (5 bases). The germline gives CDR1 DFQATT, CDR2 SNEGSKA (reference sequence). The CDR3 is 15 amino acids. Deletions cut 0 bases from V and 9 bases from J, with 18 bases between. CDR3 bases: TGCAGTGCTAGAGATCGTCGGGGCCGATCAGGGCCCCAGCATTTT. Its translation: CSARDRRGRSGPQHF.

This clonotype is classed as medium-sized. The chain links TRBV11-2 to TRBJ2-1; D is uncertain. The CDR3 sequence is 15 residues long. Trimming cost V 4 bases and J 3 bases, with 13 bases left between them. Germline V gene data show CDR1 as SGHAT and CDR2 as FQNNGV. As DNA, the CDR3 is TGTGCCAGCAGCTCGCACAGCAATTACTACAATGAGCAGTTCTTC. This gives the protein CASSSHSNYYNEQFF.

This clonotype was detected ten times or more. This chain joins TRBV28 and TRBJ2-1, with 12 bases aligning to TRBD2. This CDR3 is built from 16 residues. Germline lookup yields CDR1 MDHEN and CDR2 SYDVKM. Trimming removed 3 bases from V and 6 bases from J; junction bases left unmatched: 6. CDR3 protein: CASSFLAGGPSNEQFF. The CDR3 DNA reads TGTGCCAGCAGTTTCCTAGCGGGAGGGCCCAGCAATGAGCAGTTCTTC.

This clonotype was seen at least ten times. The V and J genes are TRBV12-3 or TRBV12-4 and TRBJ2-2, with D uncertain. Deletions cut 6 bases from V and 1 base from J, with 9 bases between. The CDR3 sequence is 14 residues long. CDR3 nucleotide sequence: TGTGCCAGCAGCCCAAGAGAGAACACCGGGGAGCTGTTTTTT. Amino acids: CASSPRENTGELFF.

This clonotype was counted many times. The J gene is TRBJ2-1, the V gene TRBV29-1; 8 positions match TRBD2. The CDR3 is 12 amino acids. The V and J ends lost 1 base and 8 bases, in that order; junction bases with no gene match: 1. In germline, CDR1 is SQVTM, CDR2 ANQGSEA. DNA for the CDR3: TGCAGCGTTGAAGGACTAGCGTATGAGCAGTTCTTC. It yields the protein CSVEGLAYEQFF.

This clonotype was detected ten times or more. This chain joins TRBV12-3 or TRBV12-4 and TRBJ2-7, with 9 nucleotides matching TRBD1. The junction had 10 bases not matched to a gene; V was cut back by 0 bases and J by 4 bases. CDR3 length: 17 residues. Written as DNA, the CDR3 is TGTGCCAGCAGTTTAGCGCATAAGGACAGGGGTTTGTACGAGCAGTACTTC. Translating it yields CASSLAHKDRGLYEQYF.

The chain recombines TRBV28 with TRBJ2-1, with D unclear. The V end was cut by 5 bases, the J end by 2 bases, with 13 bases between. The CDR3 is 15 amino acids. Germline V gene sequence: CDR1 MDHEN, CDR2 SYDVKM. As DNA, the CDR3 is TGTGCCAGCAGTCCCGAGACATTCACCTACAATGAGCAGTTCTTC. Encoded protein: CASSPETFTYNEQFF.

This clonotype was seen at least ten times. The CDR3 protein is CASSPGFRINEKLFF. The CDR3 coding sequence is TGTGCCAGCAGTCCCGGATTCCGGATTAATGAAAAACTGTTTTTT. The genes are TRBV6-1 and TRBJ1-4, with no clear D. Germline CDR1 MNHNS, CDR2 SASEGT. CDR3 length: 15 residues. The germline V and J ends were trimmed by 5 bases and 4 bases, with 14 bases remaining between them.

The rearrangement links TRBV6-1 to TRBJ2-3, with 11 bases that match TRBD2. From germline, CDR1 is MNHNS and CDR2 SASEGT. Trimming removed 8 bases from V and 3 bases from J; junction bases left unmatched: 19. The CDR3 sequence is 19 residues long. The CDR3 region has the DNA TGTGCCAGCGCGGACCATTTCGGGCTAGCGGGGGGATTGACAGATACGCAGTATTTT. This gives the protein CASADHFGLAGGLTDTQYF.

This clonotype was seen repeatedly, ten times or more. The chain links TRBV3-1 to TRBJ2-7, with 9 bases matching TRBD2. V gave up 0 bases and J gave up 1 base; unmatched junction bases: 16. Germline assignment: CDR1 LGHDT and CDR2 YNNKEL (reference sequence). This CDR3 spans 20 amino acids. The CDR3 loop reads CASSQDLSQSGRYRSYEQYF. Written as DNA, the CDR3 is TGTGCCAGCAGCCAAGATTTGTCCCAGAGCGGGAGGTATAGATCCTACGAGCAGTACTTC.

This chain links TRBV3-1 with TRBJ2-5; D call uncertain. Trimming shortened V by 0 bases and J by 1 base, and 12 bases separated the two germline ends. Germline V gene data show CDR1 as LGHDT and CDR2 as YNNKEL (reference sequence). This CDR3 contains 16 residues. The CDR3 is CASSQDRRQTQETQYF. CDR3 DNA: TGTGCCAGCAGCCAAGATCGACGGCAGACCCAAGAGACCCAGTACTTC.

In this sample, this clonotype turned up many times. This chain uses TRBV5-6 with TRBJ2-1, with a weak D call TRBD2 (6 bases). CDR3 length equals 14 residues. Germline V lookup: CDR1 SGHDT, CDR2 YYEEEE. V dropped 4 bases and J dropped 6 bases, with 14 bases sitting between them. CDR3 nucleotide sequence: TGTGCCAGCAGCGTCCCGGGACTCTCCAATGAGCAGTTCTTC. Translation gives CASSVPGLSNEQFF.

This clonotype was counted ten times or more. The rearrangement joins TRBV4-3 to TRBJ2-5; no clear D gene. The CDR3 loop spans 13 amino acids. Trimming left V 1 base short and J 5 bases short, with 8 bases between. Germline V gives CDR1 LGHNA, CDR2 YSLEER. The CDR3 here is CASSQVTQETQYF. Written as DNA, the CDR3 is TGCGCCAGCAGCCAAGTCACCCAGGAGACCCAGTACTTC.

This chain uses TRBV10-3 with TRBJ1-2, with 8 bases that match TRBD1. CDR3 length equals 16 residues. In germline, CDR1 is ENHRY, CDR2 SYGVKD. Unmatched junction bases numbered 18, after V lost 10 bases and J lost 5 bases. CDR3 amino acids: CATNNARQGKIYGYTF. CDR3 bases: TGTGCCACCAACAATGCGAGACAGGGGAAAATTTATGGCTACACCTTC.

V and J are TRBV20-1 and TRBJ2-1; no clear D. V was clipped by 3 bases and J by 0 bases, with 9 bases between them. Per the germline V gene, CDR1 is DFQATT and CDR2 is SNEGSKA (reference sequence). This CDR3 contains 14 residues. DNA of the CDR3: TGCAGTGCTAGTAACCGGGCCTCCTACAATGAGCAGTTCTTC. Translated: CSASNRASYNEQFF.

The gene calls are TRBV4-1 and TRBJ2-7, with D tentatively TRBD1 or TRBD2 (5 bases each). Germline CDR1 and CDR2: MGHRA and YSYEKL. This CDR3 has 17 amino acids. The ends were cut back, 0 bases at V and 4 bases at J, with 19 bases in the middle. The CDR3 bases are TGCGCCAGCAGCCAAGATTGGGGGAATCGAGCCAATTACGAGCAGTACTTC. Residues: CASSQDWGNRANYEQYF.

This clonotype occurred many times. In DNA, the CDR3 is TGTGCCAGCAGGCTAGCGGCAAACACCGGGGAGCTGTTTTTT. It specifies CASRLAANTGELFF. The chain uses TRBV6-5 and TRBJ2-2; 7 bases match TRBD2. Germline assignment: CDR1 MNHEY and CDR2 SVGAGI. This CDR3 has 14 residues. V was pared by 6 bases and J by 2 bases, with 3 bases of the junction left unmatched.

The table lists this clonotype with many counts. The chain has TRBV24-1 and TRBJ2-1, with TRBD2 identical over 8 bases. V lost 5 bases to trimming and J lost 5 bases; unmatched junction nucleotides: 4. From germline, CDR1 is KGHDR and CDR2 SFDVKD. The CDR3 is 14 residues long. The CDR3 protein is CATSGTSGHNEQFF. In DNA form, the CDR3 reads TGTGCCACCAGTGGAACTAGCGGTCACAATGAGCAGTTCTTC.

Details on this clonotype: No conserved phenylalanine or tryptophan is present at the end of the CDR3, so a read error is the likely explanation. The rearrangement links TRBV12-3 or TRBV12-4 to TRBJ1-1, with 7 bases lining up with TRBD1. The CDR3 contains 17 residues. The junction had 14 bases not matched to a gene; V was cut back by 6 bases and J by 1 base. The CDR3 DNA reads as TGTGCCAGCAGACCAGGATTTCGACAGGGCGAGAACACTGAAGCTTTCTGT. It encodes CASRPGFRQGENTEAFC.

This clonotype appeared many times. The chain links TRBV7-9 to TRBJ1-3, with D unclear. Germline V gene lookup returns CDR1 SEHNR and CDR2 FQNEAQ (reference sequence). This CDR3 is 15 amino acids long. With 1 base removed from V and 0 bases from J, the gap between germline ends came to 7 bases. The CDR3 DNA is TGTGCCAGCAGCTTAGAGCAGGACTCTGGAAACACCATATATTTT. Protein sequence: CASSLEQDSGNTIYF.

This clonotype was recorded at least ten times. V and J are TRBV7-9 and TRBJ2-3; 8 positions match TRBD2. Germline assignment: CDR1 SEHNR and CDR2 FQNEAQ (reference sequence). This CDR3 is built from 15 residues. Trimming took 5 bases from V and 6 from J; bases not matched to a gene: 10. The CDR3 coding sequence is TGTGCCAGCAGCCCCCTGAGCGGGAGAACGGATACGCAGTATTTT. Translating gives CASSPLSGRTDTQYF.